The 27 T cell receptor beta chains presented below share a single source sample, sequenced in a study of CD8 T cells in Susac syndrome. RNA was extracted with the RNeasy kit, and a quantity of 0.5 to 1 ug was reverse transcribed using random hexamers. TCRdb re-analysed the immunoSEQ multiplex PCR reads in MiXCR, keeping a single row per CDR3 protein. The table shows some 210,000 distinct CDR3 sequences, with 85% to 95% occurring only once. The sequencing sample was made of CD4+ T cells from PBMCs. Receptor source: a human donor with Susac syndrome.

Only one count was recorded for this clonotype. The V call is TRBV5-1, the J call TRBJ1-1; 8 bases align to TRBD1. Germline V lookup: CDR1 SGHRS, CDR2 YFSETQ. The CDR3 extends over 14 amino acids. The V gene end was trimmed by 3 bases and the J gene end by 3 bases; junction bases not matched to a gene: 4. The CDR3 region has the DNA TGCGCCAGCAGCTACCAGGGGGCGCACACTGAAGCTTTCTTT. As protein: CASSYQGAHTEAFF.

This sequence joins TRBV5-1 and TRBJ2-5; 7 nucleotides agree with TRBD2. This CDR3 has 16 amino acids. Germline V gives CDR1 SGHRS, CDR2 YFSETQ. The V segment lost 0 bases and the J segment 2 bases; nucleotides outside the gene matches: 7. The CDR3 DNA reads TGCGCCAGCAGCTTGGTGCCAGCGGGGCTACAAGAGACCCAGTACTTC. Translated, it gives CASSLVPAGLQETQYF.

This chain joins TRBV7-9 and TRBJ2-3; D is unresolved. Trimming took off 1 base at V and 2 bases at J, with 13 bases between the two ends. Looked up from germline, CDR1 is SEHNR and CDR2 is FQNEAQ (reference sequence). The CDR3 is 16 residues long. The CDR3 loop reads CASSLGRVFSTDTQYF. The CDR3 bases are TGTGCCAGCAGCTTAGGAAGGGTGTTTTCCACAGATACGCAGTATTTT.

This clonotype was detected only once. The genes are TRBV6-2 or TRBV6-3 and TRBJ2-2; 7 bases are a match to TRBD2. The CDR3 runs to 15 residues. V lost 4 bases to trimming and J lost 3 bases; unmatched junction nucleotides: 5. CDR1 and CDR2 (germline): MNHEY, SVGEGT. CDR3: CASSFVSGDTGELFF. The CDR3 DNA reads as TGTGCCAGCAGTTTTGTCAGCGGGGACACCGGGGAGCTGTTTTTT.

The chain has TRBV27 and TRBJ1-2; D remains ambiguous. Per the germline V gene, CDR1 is MNHEY and CDR2 is SMNVEV (reference sequence). This CDR3 region has 16 residues. V shed 5 bases and J shed 2 bases, with 18 bases lying between them. The CDR3 sequence is CASSPRTDQVNYGYTF. The CDR3 nucleotides read TGTGCCAGCAGTCCCCGGACCGACCAAGTAAACTATGGCTACACCTTC.

In regard to this clonotype: The junction and the germline gene differ at one end; a read error may be behind it. J is TRBJ1-6 and V is TRBV4-1, with D perhaps matching TRBD1 (6 bases). In germline, CDR1 is MGHRA, CDR2 YSYEKL. This CDR3 spans 15 amino acids. In DNA form, the CDR3 reads TGCGCCAGCAACCAAGAAAGCAGGGGTGATTCACCCCTCCACTTT. This codes for CASNQESRGDSPLHF.

This chain uses TRBV7-6 with TRBJ1-4, with 7 bases matching TRBD1. The CDR3 covers 14 residues. The V and J ends lost 5 bases and 6 bases, in that order; junction bases with no gene match: 6. CDR1 is SGHVS, CDR2 FNYEAQ, per germline. The CDR3 protein is CASSISGTDEKLFF. For the CDR3, the DNA is TGTGCCAGCAGCATTAGTGGGACAGATGAAAAACTGTTTTTT.

This clonotype appeared a single time. The genes are TRBV7-3 and TRBJ1-2; D unresolved. The CDR3 runs to 13 residues. Germline-derived CDR1 and CDR2 are SGHTA and FQGTGA. The V end was cut by 5 bases, the J end by 4 bases, with 11 bases between. The CDR3 spells CASSRGPTYGYTF. CDR3 nucleotide sequence: TGTGCCAGCAGCCGAGGCCCCACCTATGGCTACACCTTC. The variable domain in full, completed from reference TRBV7-3 and TRBJ1-2, reads GAGVSQTPSNKVTEKGKYVELRCDPISGHTALYWYRQSLGQGPEFLIYFQGTGAADDSGLPNDRFFAVRPEGSVSTLKIQRTERGDSAVYLCASSRGPTYGYTFGSGTRLTVV.

This clonotype was recorded once. In nucleotides, the CDR3 is TGTGCCTGGAGTCGGGACAGGGGGCGCGCCGGGGAGCTGTTTTTT. It specifies CAWSRDRGRAGELFF. This chain links TRBV30 with TRBJ2-2; TRBD1 aligns across 12 bases. Unmatched junction bases numbered 4, after V lost 2 bases and J lost 6 bases. The CDR3 has 15 residues. CDR1 is GTSNPN and CDR2 is SVGIG in the germline V gene (reference sequence).

V and J are TRBV7-2 and TRBJ1-3; possibly TRBD1 for D (6 bases). This CDR3 comprises 15 residues. In germline, CDR1 is SGHTA, CDR2 FQGNSA. With 6 bases removed from V and 4 bases from J, the gap between germline ends came to 16 bases. This chain's CDR3 is CASSPTGGSGNTIYF. DNA for the CDR3: TGTGCCAGCAGTCCGACAGGTGGTTCAGGAAACACCATATATTTT.

In this sample, this clonotype turned up once. The chain joins TRBV6-2 or TRBV6-3 to TRBJ1-5; TRBD1 matches 7 bases. The V and J ends lost 6 bases and 9 bases, in that order; junction bases with no gene match: 8. This CDR3 is built from 13 residues. Germline V lookup: CDR1 MNHEY, CDR2 SVGEGT. CDR3 loop: CASRKTTGLPQHF. As DNA, the CDR3 is TGTGCCAGCAGGAAAACGACAGGGCTGCCCCAGCATTTT.

V gene TRBV6-5 combines with J gene TRBJ2-3; D is uncertain. This CDR3 is built from 13 residues. The germline V and J ends were trimmed by 2 bases and 7 bases, with 10 bases remaining between them. From germline, CDR1 is MNHEY and CDR2 SVGAGI. The chain's CDR3 is CASSYQIGYTQYF. The CDR3 bases are TGTGCCAGCAGTTACCAGATTGGATATACGCAGTATTTT.

V gene TRBV10-3 combines with J gene TRBJ1-5, with 7 bases identical to TRBD1. Germline V CDR1 and CDR2: ENHRY, SYGVKD. The V segment lost 9 bases and the J segment 4 bases; nucleotides outside the gene matches: 9. This CDR3 is 14 amino acids long. For the CDR3, the DNA is TGTGCCATTGCAACAGGGGAGCGGAATCAGCCCCAGCATTTT. It yields the protein CAIATGERNQPQHF.

The rearrangement joins TRBV18 to TRBJ2-7; D perhaps matches TRBD1 (6 bases). Germline values: CDR1 KGHSH, CDR2 LQKENI. This CDR3 is 13 amino acids long. V lost 1 base and J lost 4, with 8 bases in between. The CDR3 DNA reads TGTGCCAGCTCACCACAGGGGGAGTACGAGCAGTACTTC. This translates into CASSPQGEYEQYF.

The chain recombines TRBV7-2 with TRBJ1-5; 9 positions match TRBD1. With V trimmed by 4 bases and J by 4 bases, 11 bases remained unmatched. The CDR3 is made up of 17 amino acids. Germline-derived CDR1 and CDR2 are SGHTA and FQGNSA. CDR3 sequence: CASSSPSGQGWNQPQHF. The CDR3 DNA follows: TGTGCCAGCAGCTCCCCCTCCGGACAGGGGTGGAATCAGCCCCAGCATTTT.

This chain connects TRBV28 to TRBJ2-1, with 7 nucleotides matching TRBD1. The germline V gene has CDR1 MDHEN and CDR2 SYDVKM. V shed 3 bases and J 3 bases; nucleotides not matched to a gene: 8. CDR3 size: 16 residues. In DNA form, the CDR3 reads TGTGCCAGCAGTTTCTCTGGACAGGACCTCTACAATGAGCAGTTCTTC. Protein product: CASSFSGQDLYNEQFF.

As for this clonotype: A read error is likely, as this CDR3 ends without the conserved phenylalanine or tryptophan. This sequence joins TRBV7-2 and TRBJ2-7, with D unresolved. Looked up from germline, CDR1 is SGHTA and CDR2 is FQGNSA. The CDR3 is made up of 11 amino acids. V was pared by 5 bases and J by 3 bases, with 5 bases between. CDR3 in amino acids: CASSQYYEQYL. CDR3 in DNA: TGTGCCAGCAGCCAATACTACGAGCAGTACCTC.

J is TRBJ1-1 and V is TRBV30; the D gene is possibly TRBD1 (6 bases). Looked up from germline, CDR1 is GTSNPN and CDR2 is SVGIG (reference sequence). The CDR3 is 13 amino acids. Trimming removed 2 bases at V and 6 bases at J, with 13 bases between. CDR3 sequence: CAWSRDTRAEAFF. The CDR3 nucleotides are TGTGCCTGGAGTAGGGACACTCGGGCTGAAGCTTTCTTT.

The chain carries TRBV3-1 and TRBJ2-7; no firm D call. V was shortened by 1 base and J by 5 bases, with 12 bases between the two germline ends. The V gene's germline CDR1 is LGHDT and CDR2 YNNKEL (reference sequence). The CDR3 runs 14 residues. DNA for the CDR3: TGTGCCAGCAGCCAAGGCCAAAAGAGGCACGAGCAGTACTTC. It codes for CASSQGQKRHEQYF.

The J gene is TRBJ1-4, the V gene TRBV24-1, with 9 bases aligning to TRBD1. The CDR3 covers 15 residues. From germline, CDR1 is KGHDR and CDR2 SFDVKD. The junction had 6 bases not matched to a gene; V was cut back by 6 bases and J by 5 bases. The CDR3, as DNA: TGTGCCACCAGTCGAACAGGGGGCGAAAATGAAAAACTGTTTTTT. Translating it yields CATSRTGGENEKLFF.

V is TRBV20-1 and J is TRBJ2-7, with 10 positions matching TRBD2. The CDR3 has 14 amino acids. CDR1 is DFQATT, CDR2 SNEGSKA, per germline (reference sequence). V gave up 4 bases and J gave up 5 bases; unmatched junction bases: 8. This CDR3 reads CSATSGGAKDEQYF. The DNA for the CDR3 is TGCAGTGCTACCAGCGGGGGGGCCAAGGACGAGCAGTACTTC.

This chain joins TRBV12-5 and TRBJ1-1, with a weak D call TRBD1 (5 bases). Trimming removed 6 bases from V and 3 bases from J, with 17 bases in between. The CDR3 consists of 15 residues. Germline CDR1 and CDR2: LGHNT and FRNRAP. CDR3 residues: CASGFSPMGDTEAFF. CDR3 DNA: TGTGCTAGTGGCTTCAGTCCGATGGGGGACACTGAAGCTTTCTTT.

The J gene is TRBJ1-6, the V gene TRBV7-6; tentative D call: TRBD1 (5 bases). V lost 5 bases to trimming and J lost 9 bases, with 17 bases between them. The CDR3 runs to 15 residues. The germline V gene encodes CDR1 SGHVS and CDR2 FNYEAQ. The CDR3 spells CASSVTGAIGSPLHF. As DNA, the CDR3 is TGTGCCAGCAGCGTCACAGGTGCTATAGGTTCACCCCTCCACTTT.

The chain combines TRBV7-2 with TRBJ1-6; D not resolved. Germline values: CDR1 SGHTA, CDR2 FQGNSA. V lost 5 bases and J lost 8, with 13 bases in between. The CDR3 sequence is 14 residues long. CDR3 DNA: TGTGCCAGCAGCCCTAGGTCCCCCTATTCACCCCTCCACTTT. Its translation: CASSPRSPYSPLHF.

The table lists this clonotype with a count of one. The genes are TRBV5-1 and TRBJ2-1; 7 bases map to TRBD2. The CDR3 runs to 15 residues. Trimming at V came to 4 bases and at J to 0 bases, leaving 4 bases not matched to a gene. Germline V gene sequence: CDR1 SGHRS, CDR2 YFSETQ. The CDR3 nucleotides read TGCGCCAGCAGCGATGCTAGCGGCTCCTACAATGAGCAGTTCTTC. As protein: CASSDASGSYNEQFF. The full variable domain, rest sourced from reference TRBV5-1 and TRBJ2-1, is KAGVTQTPRYLIKTRGQQVTLSCSPISGHRSVSWYQQTPGQGLQFLFEYFSETQRNKGNFPGRFSGRQFSNSRSEMNVSTLELGDSALYLCASSDASGSYNEQFFGPGTRLTVL.

The gene calls are TRBV12-3 or TRBV12-4 and TRBJ2-2; the match to TRBD1 covers 8 bases. The J segment lost 0 bases and the V segment lost 8 bases, leaving 2 bases of the junction unmatched. CDR3 length: 14 residues. CDR3 region: CASRDRPNTGELFF. CDR3 nucleotides: TGTGCCAGCCGGGACAGGCCGAACACCGGGGAGCTGTTTTTT.

The chain links TRBV4-3 to TRBJ1-2; D may be TRBD1 (6 bases). The CDR3 consists of 14 residues. Germline V gene data show CDR1 as LGHNA and CDR2 as YSLEER. V was shortened by 2 bases and J by 7 bases, with 14 bases between the two germline ends. The DNA of the CDR3 is TGCGCCAGCAGCCAAACAGGGTATGGTGGTGGCTACACCTTC. Its translation is CASSQTGYGGGYTF.